This T cell receptor (beta chain) was captured in a study of cytotoxic CD8 clonotypes in ibrutinib-treated CLL. Repertoires were generated with immunoSEQ multiplex PCR, while TCRdb's copy carries only in-frame clones and drops some. Of hundreds of thousands of clones listed, around 75% are singletons. This CDR3 spans 16 amino acids. Looked up from germline, CDR1 is SGHDT and CDR2 is YYEEEE. V lost 5 bases to trimming and J lost 0 bases, with 16 bases between them. The source of this sequence is a human donor with chronic lymphocytic leukemia. Sequencing was performed on PBMCs, taken after 12 months of ibrutinib treatment. The J gene is TRBJ2-3, the V gene TRBV5-6; TRBD1 might be the D (6 bases). This CDR3 is CASRQGLKESTDTQYF. DNA for the CDR3: TGTGCCAGCAGGCAGGGGCTGAAGGAAAGCACAGATACGCAGTATTTT.